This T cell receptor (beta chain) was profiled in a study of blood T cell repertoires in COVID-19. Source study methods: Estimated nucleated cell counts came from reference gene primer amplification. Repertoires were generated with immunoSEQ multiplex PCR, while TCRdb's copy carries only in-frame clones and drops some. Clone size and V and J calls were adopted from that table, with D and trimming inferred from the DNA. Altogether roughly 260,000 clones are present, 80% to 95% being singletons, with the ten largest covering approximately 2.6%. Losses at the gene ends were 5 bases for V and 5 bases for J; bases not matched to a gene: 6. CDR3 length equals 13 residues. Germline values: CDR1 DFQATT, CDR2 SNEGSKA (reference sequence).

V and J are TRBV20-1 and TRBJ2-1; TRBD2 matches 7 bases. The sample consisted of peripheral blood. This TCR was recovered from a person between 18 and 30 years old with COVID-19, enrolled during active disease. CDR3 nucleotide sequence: TGCAGTGCTGGTGGGCGGGAGCACAATGAGCAGTTCTTC. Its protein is CSAGGREHNEQFF.